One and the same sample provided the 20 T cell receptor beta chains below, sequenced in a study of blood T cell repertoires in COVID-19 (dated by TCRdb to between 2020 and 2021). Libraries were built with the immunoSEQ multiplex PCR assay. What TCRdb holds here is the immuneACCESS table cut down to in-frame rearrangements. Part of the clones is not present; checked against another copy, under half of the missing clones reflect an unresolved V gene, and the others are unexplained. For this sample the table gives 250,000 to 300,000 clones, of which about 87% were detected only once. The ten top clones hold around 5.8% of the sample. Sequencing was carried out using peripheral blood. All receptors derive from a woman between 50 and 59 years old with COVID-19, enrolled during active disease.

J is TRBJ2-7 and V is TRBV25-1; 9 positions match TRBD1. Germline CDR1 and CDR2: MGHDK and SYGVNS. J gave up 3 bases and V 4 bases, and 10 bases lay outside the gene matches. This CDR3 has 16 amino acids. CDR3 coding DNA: TGTGCCAGCAGTGCCCAAGGGACAGGGCGGATCTACGAGCAGTACTTC. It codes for CASSAQGTGRIYEQYF.

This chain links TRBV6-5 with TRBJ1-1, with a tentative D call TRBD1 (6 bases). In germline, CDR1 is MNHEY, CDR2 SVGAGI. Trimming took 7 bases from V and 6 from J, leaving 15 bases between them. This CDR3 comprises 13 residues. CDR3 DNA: TGTGCCAGCACCAGGGGAAAGGGGGCTGAAGCTTTCTTT. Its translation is CASTRGKGAEAFF.

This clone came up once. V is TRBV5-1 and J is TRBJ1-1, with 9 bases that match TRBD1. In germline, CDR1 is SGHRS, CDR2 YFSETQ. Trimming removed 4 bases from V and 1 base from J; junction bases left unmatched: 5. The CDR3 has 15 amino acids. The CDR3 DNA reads TGCGCCAGCAGCCCTCGGACAGGGGCGAACACTGAAGCTTTCTTT. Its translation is CASSPRTGANTEAFF.

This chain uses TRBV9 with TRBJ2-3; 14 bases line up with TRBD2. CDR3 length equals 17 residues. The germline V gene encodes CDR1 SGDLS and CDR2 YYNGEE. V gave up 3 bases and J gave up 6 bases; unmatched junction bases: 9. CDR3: CASSARLAGGPRDTQYF. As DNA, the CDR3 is TGTGCCAGCAGCGCCAGACTAGCGGGAGGGCCTCGTGATACGCAGTATTTT. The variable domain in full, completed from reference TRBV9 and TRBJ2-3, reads DSGVTQTPKHLITATGQRVTLRCSPRSGDLSVYWYQQSLDQGLQFLIQYYNGEERAKGNILERFSAQQFPDLHSELNLSSLELGDSALYFCASSARLAGGPRDTQYFGPGTRLTVL.

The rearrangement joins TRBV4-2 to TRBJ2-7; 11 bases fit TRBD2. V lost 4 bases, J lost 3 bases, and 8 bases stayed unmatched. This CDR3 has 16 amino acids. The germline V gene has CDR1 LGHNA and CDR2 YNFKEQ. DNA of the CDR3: TGTGCCAGCAGCCCCCAACCGCTAGCGGGAGGCTACGAGCAGTACTTC. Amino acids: CASSPQPLAGGYEQYF.

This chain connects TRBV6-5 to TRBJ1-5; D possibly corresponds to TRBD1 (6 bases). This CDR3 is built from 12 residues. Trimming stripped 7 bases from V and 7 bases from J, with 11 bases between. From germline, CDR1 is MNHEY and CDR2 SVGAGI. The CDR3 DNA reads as TGTGCCAGCAAAACAGGGCTACAGCCCCAGCATTTT. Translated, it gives CASKTGLQPQHF.

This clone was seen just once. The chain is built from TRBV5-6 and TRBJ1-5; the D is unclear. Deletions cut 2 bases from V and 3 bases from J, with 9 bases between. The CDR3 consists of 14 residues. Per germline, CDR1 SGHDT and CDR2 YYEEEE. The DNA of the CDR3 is TGTGCCAGCAGCTTATCAGGTTACAATCAGCCCCAGCATTTT. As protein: CASSLSGYNQPQHF.

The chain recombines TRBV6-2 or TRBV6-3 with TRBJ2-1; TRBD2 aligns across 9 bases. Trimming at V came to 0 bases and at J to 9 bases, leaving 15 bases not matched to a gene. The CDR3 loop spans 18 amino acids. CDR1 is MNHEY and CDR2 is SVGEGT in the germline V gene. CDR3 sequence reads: CASSYSPRRAGGPGEQFF. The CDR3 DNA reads TGTGCCAGCAGTTACTCCCCCCGTCGGGCGGGAGGGCCGGGTGAGCAGTTCTTC.

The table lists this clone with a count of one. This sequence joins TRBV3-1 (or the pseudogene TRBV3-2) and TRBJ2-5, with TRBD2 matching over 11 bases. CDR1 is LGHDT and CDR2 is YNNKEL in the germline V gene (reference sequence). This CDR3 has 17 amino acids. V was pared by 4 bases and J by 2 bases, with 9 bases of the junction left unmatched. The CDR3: CASSLYPSGGLQETQYF. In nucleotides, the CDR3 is TGTGCCAGCAGCCTATACCCTAGCGGGGGGCTACAAGAGACCCAGTACTTC.

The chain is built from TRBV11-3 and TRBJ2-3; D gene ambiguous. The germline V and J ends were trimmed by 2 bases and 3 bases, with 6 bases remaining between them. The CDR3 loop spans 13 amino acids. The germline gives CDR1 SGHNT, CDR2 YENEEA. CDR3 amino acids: CASSLSPTDTQYF. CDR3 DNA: TGTGCCAGCAGCTTATCCCCTACAGATACGCAGTATTTT.

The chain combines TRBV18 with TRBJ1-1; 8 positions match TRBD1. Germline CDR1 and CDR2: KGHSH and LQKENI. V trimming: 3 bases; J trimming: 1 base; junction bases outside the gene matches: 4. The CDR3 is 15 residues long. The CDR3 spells CASSPGTGSNTEAFF. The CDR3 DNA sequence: TGTGCCAGCTCACCCGGGACAGGTTCGAACACTGAAGCTTTCTTT.

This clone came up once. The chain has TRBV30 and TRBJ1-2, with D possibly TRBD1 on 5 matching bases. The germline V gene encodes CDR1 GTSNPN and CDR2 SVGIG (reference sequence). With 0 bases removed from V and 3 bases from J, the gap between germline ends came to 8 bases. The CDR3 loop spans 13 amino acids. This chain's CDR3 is CAWSVRGDYGYTF. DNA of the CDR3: TGTGCCTGGAGTGTACGGGGGGACTATGGCTACACCTTC.

CDR3 bases: TGCAGCGTTGAAGATCCCTTTGGGACAGGGAAAAACATTCAGTACTTC. Protein sequence: CSVEDPFGTGKNIQYF. J is TRBJ2-4 and V is TRBV29-1; 9 bases are a match to TRBD1. The V gene end was trimmed by 0 bases and the J gene end by 4 bases; junction bases not matched to a gene: 7. From germline, CDR1 is SQVTM and CDR2 ANQGSEA. The CDR3 consists of 16 residues.

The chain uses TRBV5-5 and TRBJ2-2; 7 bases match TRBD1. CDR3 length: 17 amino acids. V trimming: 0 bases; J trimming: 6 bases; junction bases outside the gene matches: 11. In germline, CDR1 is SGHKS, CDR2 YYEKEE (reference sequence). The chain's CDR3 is CASSLGDRVLVAGELFF. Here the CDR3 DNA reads TGTGCCAGCAGCTTGGGTGACAGGGTTCTTGTCGCCGGGGAGCTGTTTTTT.

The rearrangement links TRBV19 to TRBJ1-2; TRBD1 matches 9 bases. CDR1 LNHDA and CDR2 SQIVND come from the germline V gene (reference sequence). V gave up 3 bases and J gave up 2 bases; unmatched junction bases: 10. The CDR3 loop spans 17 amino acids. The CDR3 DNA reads TGTGCCAGTAGTATTCGGCCGGGACAGGGAGCGAACTATGGCTACACCTTC. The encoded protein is CASSIRPGQGANYGYTF.

CDR3 DNA sequence: TGTGCCAGCAGTAAGGAGGGGTTGAACACTGAAGCTTTCTTT. This gives the protein CASSKEGLNTEAFF. The gene calls are TRBV6-5 and TRBJ1-1, with TRBD1 as a possible D gene (5 bases). Trimming shortened V by 5 bases and J by 0 bases, and 10 bases separated the two germline ends. Germline values: CDR1 MNHEY, CDR2 SVGAGI. This CDR3 region has 14 residues.

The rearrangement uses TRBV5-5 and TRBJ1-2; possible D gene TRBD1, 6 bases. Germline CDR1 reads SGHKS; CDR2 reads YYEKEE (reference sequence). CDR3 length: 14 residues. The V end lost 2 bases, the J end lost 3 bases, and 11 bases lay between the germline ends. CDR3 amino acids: CASSLSGADYGYTF. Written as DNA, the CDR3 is TGTGCCAGCAGCTTATCAGGGGCTGACTATGGCTACACCTTC. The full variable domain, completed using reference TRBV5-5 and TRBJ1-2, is DAGVTQSPTHLIKTRGQQVTLRCSPISGHKSVSWYQQVLGQGPQFIFQYYEKEERGRGNFPDRFSARQFPNYSSELNVNALLLGDSALYLCASSLSGADYGYTFGSGTRLTVV.

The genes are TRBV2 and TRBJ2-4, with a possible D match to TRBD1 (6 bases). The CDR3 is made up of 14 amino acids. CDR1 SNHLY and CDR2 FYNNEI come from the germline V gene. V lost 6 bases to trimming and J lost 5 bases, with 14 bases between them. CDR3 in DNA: TGTGCCAGCAGCCTCAGGGGTGGGGAAAACATTCAGTACTTC. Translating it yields CASSLRGGENIQYF.

DNA of the CDR3: TGCGCCAGCAGCCAAGACCGAGAATGGTCCGGGGAGCTGTTTTTT. The encoded protein is CASSQDREWSGELFF. The chain couples TRBV4-3 to TRBJ2-2; D is undetermined. V lost 0 bases and J 6 bases, leaving 11 bases between the germline ends. Germline V gives CDR1 LGHNA, CDR2 YSLEER. The CDR3 covers 15 residues.

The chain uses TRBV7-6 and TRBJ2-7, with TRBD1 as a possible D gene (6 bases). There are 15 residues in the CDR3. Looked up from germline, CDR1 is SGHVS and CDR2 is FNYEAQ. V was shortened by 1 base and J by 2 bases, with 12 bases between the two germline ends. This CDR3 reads CASSLGPDRTYEQYF. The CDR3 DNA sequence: TGTGCCAGCAGCTTAGGGCCCGACAGGACCTACGAGCAGTACTTC.